Described below is a single TCR beta chain sequence and its context. Its antigen is unknown. This sample is part of a study of T cell responses to AZD1222 COVID-19 vaccine. General study results and limits: Vaccination with two AZD1222 doses was followed by a rise in Spike-specific TCR breadth and depth. Close to half of spike-specific TCRs reportedly recognize unmutated variant regions.

V lost 3 bases and J lost 4; bases outside the gene matches: 1. Germline CDR1 is SGDLS and CDR2 is YYNGEE. There are 13 residues in the CDR3. Combined were second doses at about 4 or about 12 weeks. The assay was immunoSEQ multiplex PCR, and TCRdb's table has in-frame clones only and misses some. The sample records around 130,000 clones, about 90% being singletons. Here the sequenced sample was peripheral blood, taken 28 days after the second AZD1222 dose. The clonotype originates from an adult who received the AZD1222 COVID-19 vaccine. The rearrangement uses TRBV9 and TRBJ2-3; 8 nucleotides align to TRBD2. CDR3 sequence reads: CASSGTSPDTQYF. The CDR3 DNA follows: TGTGCCAGCAGCGGGACTAGCCCAGATACGCAGTATTTT. Full variable domain (missing parts from reference TRBV9 and TRBJ2-3): DSGVTQTPKHLITATGQRVTLRCSPRSGDLSVYWYQQSLDQGLQFLIQYYNGEERAKGNILERFSAQQFPDLHSELNLSSLELGDSALYFCASSGTSPDTQYFGPGTRLTVL.